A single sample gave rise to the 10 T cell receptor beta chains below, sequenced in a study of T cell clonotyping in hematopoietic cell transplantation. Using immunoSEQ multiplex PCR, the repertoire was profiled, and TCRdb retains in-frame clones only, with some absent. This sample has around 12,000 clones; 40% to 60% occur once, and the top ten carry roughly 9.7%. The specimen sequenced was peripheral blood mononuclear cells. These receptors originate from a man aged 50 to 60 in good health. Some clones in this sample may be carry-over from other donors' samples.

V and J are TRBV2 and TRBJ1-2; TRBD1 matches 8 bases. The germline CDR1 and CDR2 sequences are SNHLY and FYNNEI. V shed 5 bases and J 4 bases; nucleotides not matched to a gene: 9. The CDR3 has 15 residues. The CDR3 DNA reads TGTGCCAGCAGTAGAGGAATCGGGACAGGCTATGGCTACACCTTC. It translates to CASSRGIGTGYGYTF.

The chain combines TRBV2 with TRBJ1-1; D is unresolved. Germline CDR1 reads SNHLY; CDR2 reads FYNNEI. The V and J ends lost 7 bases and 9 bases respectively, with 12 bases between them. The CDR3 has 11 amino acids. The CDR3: CASTQRAQAFF. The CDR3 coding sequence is TGTGCCAGCACCCAAAGGGCCCAAGCTTTCTTT.

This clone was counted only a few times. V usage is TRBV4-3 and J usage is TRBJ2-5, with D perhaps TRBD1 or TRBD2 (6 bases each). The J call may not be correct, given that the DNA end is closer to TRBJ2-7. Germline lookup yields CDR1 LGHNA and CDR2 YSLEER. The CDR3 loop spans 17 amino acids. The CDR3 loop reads CASSQRVGRTVSYEQYF. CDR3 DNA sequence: TGCGCCAGCAGCCAACGCGTTGGGAGGACAGTCTCCTACGAGCAGTACTTC.

CDR3 amino acids: CASSEAKWTLNTEAFF. DNA of the CDR3: TGTGCCAGCAGTGAAGCCAAGTGGACTTTGAACACTGAAGCTTTCTTT. The chain has TRBV6-1 and TRBJ1-1; D remains unclear. Trimming shortened V by 0 bases and J by 0 bases, and 11 bases separated the two germline ends. Germline V gene lookup returns CDR1 MNHNS and CDR2 SASEGT. This CDR3 has 16 residues.

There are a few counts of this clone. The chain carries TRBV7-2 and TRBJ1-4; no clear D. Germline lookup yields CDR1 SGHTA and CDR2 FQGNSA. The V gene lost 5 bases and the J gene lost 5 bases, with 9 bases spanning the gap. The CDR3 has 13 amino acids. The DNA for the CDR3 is TGTGCCAGCAGCGACCCCCCGAATGAAAAACTGTTTTTT. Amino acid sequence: CASSDPPNEKLFF.

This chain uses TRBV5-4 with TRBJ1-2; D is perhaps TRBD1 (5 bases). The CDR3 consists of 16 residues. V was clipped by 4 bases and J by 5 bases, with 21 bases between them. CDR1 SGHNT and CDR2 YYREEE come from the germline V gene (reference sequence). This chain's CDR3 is CASSAESRQGGYGYTF. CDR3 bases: TGTGCCAGCAGCGCAGAATCGCGGCAGGGCGGATATGGCTACACCTTC.

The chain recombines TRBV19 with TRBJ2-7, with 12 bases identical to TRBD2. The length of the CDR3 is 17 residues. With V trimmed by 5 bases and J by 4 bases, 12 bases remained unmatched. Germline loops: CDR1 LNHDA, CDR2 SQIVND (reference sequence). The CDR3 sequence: CASSASALAGGLYEQYF. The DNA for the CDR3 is TGTGCCAGTAGTGCCTCGGCTCTAGCGGGAGGGTTGTACGAGCAGTACTTC.

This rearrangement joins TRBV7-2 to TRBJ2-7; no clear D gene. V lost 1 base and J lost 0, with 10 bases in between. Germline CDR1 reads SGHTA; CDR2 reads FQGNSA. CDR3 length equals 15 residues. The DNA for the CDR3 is TGTGCCAGCAGCTTAGGTGCTTCCGCCTCCTACGAGCAGTACTTC. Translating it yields CASSLGASASYEQYF. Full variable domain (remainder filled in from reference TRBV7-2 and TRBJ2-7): GAGVSQSPSNKVTEKGKDVELRCDPISGHTALYWYRQSLGQGLEFLIYFQGNSAPDKSGLPSDRFSAERTGGSVSTLTIQRTQQEDSAVYLCASSLGASASYEQYFGPGTRLTVT.

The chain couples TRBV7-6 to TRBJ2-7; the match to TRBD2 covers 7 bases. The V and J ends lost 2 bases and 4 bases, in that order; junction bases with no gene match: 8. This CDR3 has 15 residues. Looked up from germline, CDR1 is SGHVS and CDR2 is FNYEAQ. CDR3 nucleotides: TGTGCCAGCAGCTTAAGGGGAGGGCCAGGGTACGAGCAGTACTTC. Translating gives CASSLRGGPGYEQYF.

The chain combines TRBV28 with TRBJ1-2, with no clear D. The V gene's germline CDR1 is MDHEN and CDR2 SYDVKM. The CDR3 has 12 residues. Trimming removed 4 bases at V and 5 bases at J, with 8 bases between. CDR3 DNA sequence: TGTGCCAGCAGTTCCAGAGCGTATGGCTACACCTTC. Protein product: CASSSRAYGYTF.